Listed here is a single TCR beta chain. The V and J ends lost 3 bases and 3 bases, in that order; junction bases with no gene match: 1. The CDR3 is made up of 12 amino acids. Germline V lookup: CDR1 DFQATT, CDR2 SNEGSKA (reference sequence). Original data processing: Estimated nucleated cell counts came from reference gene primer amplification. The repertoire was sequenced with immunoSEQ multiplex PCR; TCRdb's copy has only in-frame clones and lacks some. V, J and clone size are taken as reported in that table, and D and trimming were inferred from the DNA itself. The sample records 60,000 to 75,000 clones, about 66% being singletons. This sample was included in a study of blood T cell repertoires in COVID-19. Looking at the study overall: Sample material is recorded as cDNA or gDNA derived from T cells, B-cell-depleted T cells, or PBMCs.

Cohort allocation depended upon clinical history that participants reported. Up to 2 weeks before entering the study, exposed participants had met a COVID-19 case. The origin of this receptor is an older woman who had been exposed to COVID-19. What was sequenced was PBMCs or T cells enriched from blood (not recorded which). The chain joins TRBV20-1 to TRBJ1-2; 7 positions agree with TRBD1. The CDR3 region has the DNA TGCAGTGCTAGTGGACAGGACTATGGCTACACCTTC. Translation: CSASGQDYGYTF.